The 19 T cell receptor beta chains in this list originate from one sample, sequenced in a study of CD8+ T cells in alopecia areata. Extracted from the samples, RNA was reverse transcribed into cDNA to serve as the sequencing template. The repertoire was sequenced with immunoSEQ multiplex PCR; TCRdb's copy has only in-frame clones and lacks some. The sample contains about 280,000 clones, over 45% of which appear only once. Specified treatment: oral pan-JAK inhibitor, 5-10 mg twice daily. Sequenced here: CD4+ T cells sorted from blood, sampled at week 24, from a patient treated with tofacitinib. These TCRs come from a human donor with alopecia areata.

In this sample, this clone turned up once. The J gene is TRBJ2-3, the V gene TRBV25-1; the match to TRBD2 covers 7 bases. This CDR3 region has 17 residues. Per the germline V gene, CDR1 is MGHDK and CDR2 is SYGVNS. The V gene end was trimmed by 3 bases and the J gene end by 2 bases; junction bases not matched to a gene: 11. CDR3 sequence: CASSDPRTGTTTDTQYF. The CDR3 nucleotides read TGTGCCAGCAGTGACCCCCGGACCGGGACTACCACAGATACGCAGTATTTT.

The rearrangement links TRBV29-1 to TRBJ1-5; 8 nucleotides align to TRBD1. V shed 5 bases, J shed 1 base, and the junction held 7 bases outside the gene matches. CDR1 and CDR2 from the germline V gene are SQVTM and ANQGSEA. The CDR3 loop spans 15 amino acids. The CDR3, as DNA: TGCAGCGTTTTGTCAGGGGGCGGGAGCAATCAGCCCCAGCATTTT. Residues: CSVLSGGGSNQPQHF. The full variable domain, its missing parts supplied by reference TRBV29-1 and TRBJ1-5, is SAVISQKPSRDICQRGTSLTIQCQVDSQVTMMFWYRQQPGQSLTLIATANQGSEATYESGFVIDKFPISRPNLTFSTLTVSNMSPEDSSIYLCSVLSGGGSNQPQHFGDGTRLSIL.

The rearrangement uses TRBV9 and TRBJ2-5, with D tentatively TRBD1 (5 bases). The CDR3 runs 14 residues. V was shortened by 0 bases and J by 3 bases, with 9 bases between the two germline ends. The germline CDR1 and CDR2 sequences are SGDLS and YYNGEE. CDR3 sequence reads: CASSVGRVEETQYF. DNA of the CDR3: TGTGCCAGCAGCGTAGGCAGGGTGGAAGAGACCCAGTACTTC.

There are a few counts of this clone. CDR3 sequence: CASSPQTANTGELFF. The CDR3 DNA reads TGTGCCAGCTCACCTCAGACGGCGAACACCGGGGAGCTGTTTTTT. V and J are TRBV18 and TRBJ2-2; D remains unclear. Per germline, CDR1 KGHSH and CDR2 LQKENI. V was trimmed by 3 bases and J by 0 bases, leaving 8 bases between them. There are 15 residues in the CDR3.

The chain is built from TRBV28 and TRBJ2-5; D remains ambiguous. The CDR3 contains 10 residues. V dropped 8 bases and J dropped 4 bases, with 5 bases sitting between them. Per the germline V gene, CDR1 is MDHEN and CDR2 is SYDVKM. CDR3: CASAGETQYF. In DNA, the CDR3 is TGTGCCAGCGCCGGAGAGACCCAGTACTTC.

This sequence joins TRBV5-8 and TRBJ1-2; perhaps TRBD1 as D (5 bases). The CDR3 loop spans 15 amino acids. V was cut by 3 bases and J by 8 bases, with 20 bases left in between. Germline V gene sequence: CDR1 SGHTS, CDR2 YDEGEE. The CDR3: CASSSRQGGGDGYTF. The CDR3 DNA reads TGTGCCAGCAGCTCGAGGCAGGGAGGCGGAGACGGCTACACCTTC.

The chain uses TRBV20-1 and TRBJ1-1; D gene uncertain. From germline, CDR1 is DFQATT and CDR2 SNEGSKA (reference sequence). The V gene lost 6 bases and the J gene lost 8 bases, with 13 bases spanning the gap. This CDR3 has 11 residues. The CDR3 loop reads CSAVRSAEAFF. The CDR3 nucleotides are TGCAGTGCAGTTAGGAGCGCAGAAGCTTTCTTT.

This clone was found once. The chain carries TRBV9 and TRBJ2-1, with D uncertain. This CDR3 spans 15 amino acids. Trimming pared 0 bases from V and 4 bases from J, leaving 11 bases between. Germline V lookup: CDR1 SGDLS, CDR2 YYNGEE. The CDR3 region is CASSVGVAVYNEQFF. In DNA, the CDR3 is TGTGCCAGCAGCGTAGGGGTTGCAGTTTACAATGAGCAGTTCTTC.

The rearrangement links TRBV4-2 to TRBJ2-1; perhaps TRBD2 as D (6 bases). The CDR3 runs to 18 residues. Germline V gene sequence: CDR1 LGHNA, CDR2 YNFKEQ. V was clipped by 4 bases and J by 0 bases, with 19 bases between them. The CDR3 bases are TGTGCCAGCAGCCCGACCGCGGGGCTCCTGAGCTCCTACAATGAGCAGTTCTTC. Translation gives CASSPTAGLLSSYNEQFF.

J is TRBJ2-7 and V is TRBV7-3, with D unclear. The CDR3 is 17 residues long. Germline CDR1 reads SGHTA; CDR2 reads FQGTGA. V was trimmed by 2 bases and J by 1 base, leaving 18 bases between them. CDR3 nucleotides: TGTGCCAGCAGCTTATGGCCCGTAGCTGGGCGTTCCTACGAGCAGTACTTC. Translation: CASSLWPVAGRSYEQYF.

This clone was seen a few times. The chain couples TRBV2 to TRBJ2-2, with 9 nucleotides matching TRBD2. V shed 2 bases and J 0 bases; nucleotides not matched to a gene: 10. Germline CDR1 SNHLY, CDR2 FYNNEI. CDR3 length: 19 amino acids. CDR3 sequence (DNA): TGTGCCAGCAGTGAATTGGGGTTAGCGGGGGATACGAACACCGGGGAGCTGTTTTTT. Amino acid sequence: CASSELGLAGDTNTGELFF.

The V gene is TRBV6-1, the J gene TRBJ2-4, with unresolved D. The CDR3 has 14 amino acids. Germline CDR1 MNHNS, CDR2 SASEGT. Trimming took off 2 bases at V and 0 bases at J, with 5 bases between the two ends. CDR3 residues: CASSELLAKNIQYF. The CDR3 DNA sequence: TGTGCCAGCAGTGAACTACTAGCCAAAAACATTCAGTACTTC.

The CDR3 reads CSVTAGGGDTQYF. CDR3 sequence (DNA): TGCAGCGTGACAGCGGGGGGCGGGGATACGCAGTATTTT. The chain has TRBV29-1 and TRBJ2-3; TRBD2 agrees at 9 bases. CDR3 length: 13 residues. The germline V gene has CDR1 SQVTM and CDR2 ANQGSEA. With V trimmed by 6 bases and J by 6 bases, 7 bases remained unmatched.

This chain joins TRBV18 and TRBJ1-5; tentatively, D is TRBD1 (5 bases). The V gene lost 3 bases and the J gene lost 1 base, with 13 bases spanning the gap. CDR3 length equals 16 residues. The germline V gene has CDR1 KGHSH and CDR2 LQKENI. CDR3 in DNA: TGTGCCAGCTCACCCCAACAGGCTTCGAGCAATCAGCCCCAGCATTTT. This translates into CASSPQQASSNQPQHF.

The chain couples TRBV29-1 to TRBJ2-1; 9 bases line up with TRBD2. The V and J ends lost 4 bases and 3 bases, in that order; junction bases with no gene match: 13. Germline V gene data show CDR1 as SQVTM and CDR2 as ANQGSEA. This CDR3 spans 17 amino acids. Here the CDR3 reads CSVAGASLAGIYNEQFF. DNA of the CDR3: TGCAGCGTTGCGGGGGCTAGTCTAGCGGGGATCTACAATGAGCAGTTCTTC.

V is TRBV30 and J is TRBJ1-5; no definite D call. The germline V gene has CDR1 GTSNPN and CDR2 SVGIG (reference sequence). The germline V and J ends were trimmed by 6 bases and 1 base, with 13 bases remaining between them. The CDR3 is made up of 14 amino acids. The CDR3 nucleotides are TGTGCCTGCCGGCCGTACGGAAGCAATCAGCCCCAGCATTTT. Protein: CACRPYGSNQPQHF.

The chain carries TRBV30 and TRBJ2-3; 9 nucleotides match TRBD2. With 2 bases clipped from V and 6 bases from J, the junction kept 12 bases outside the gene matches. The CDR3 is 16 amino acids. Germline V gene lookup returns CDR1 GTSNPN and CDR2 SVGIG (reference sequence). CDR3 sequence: CAWSKPLAGLRDTQYF. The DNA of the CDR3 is TGTGCCTGGAGTAAACCCCTAGCGGGGCTCCGTGATACGCAGTATTTT.

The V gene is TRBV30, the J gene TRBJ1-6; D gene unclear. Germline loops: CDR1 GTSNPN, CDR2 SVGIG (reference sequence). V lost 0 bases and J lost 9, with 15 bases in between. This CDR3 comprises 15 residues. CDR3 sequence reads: CAWSVSAGRGSPLHF. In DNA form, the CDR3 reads TGTGCCTGGAGTGTATCAGCTGGGCGGGGTTCACCCCTCCACTTT.

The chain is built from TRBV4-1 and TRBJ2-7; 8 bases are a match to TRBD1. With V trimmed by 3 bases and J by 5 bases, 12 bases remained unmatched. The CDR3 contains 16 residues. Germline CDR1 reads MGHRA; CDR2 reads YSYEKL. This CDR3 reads CASSQPGRDRSHEQYF. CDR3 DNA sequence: TGCGCCAGCAGCCAGCCCGGCCGGGACAGGAGCCACGAGCAGTACTTC.